Detailed here is one T cell receptor beta chain. Produced via immunoSEQ multiplex PCR; TCRdb's table is partial and in-frame only. The sample lists fewer than 150,000 clones; approximately 90% were seen once. J gave up 4 bases and V 3 bases, and 2 bases lay outside the gene matches. Germline V gene data show CDR1 as MRHNA and CDR2 as SNTAGT. This CDR3 is built from 14 residues. The data originate from a study of control samples from healthy donors and cancer patients. The V and J genes are TRBV6-4 and TRBJ2-2, with TRBD1 identical over 7 bases. The TCR originated in a man between 18 and 29 years old in good health. Sequenced input: blood. The CDR3 DNA reads as TGTGCCAGCAGTGAGACAGGGACCACCGGGGAGCTGTTTTTT. This gives the protein CASSETGTTGELFF.